This TCR beta chain stems from a study of T cell clones after liver transplantation. Study at large: TCRbeta sequencing after a pre-transplant mixed lymphocyte reaction identified graft-donor-reactive clones, later tracked in post-transplant blood.

Findings of the study overall: In most of the 8 subjects, circulating graft-donor-reactive CD4 TCRbeta sequences fell significantly after transplant. These preliminary findings come from unstandardized post-transplant sampling times.

Here immunoSEQ multiplex PCR was the method, and the copy in TCRdb shows in-frame clones only, minus some. Here the sample spans 20,000 to 25,000 clones, approximately 93% being singletons. Turning to this clone: Antigen: not known.

Germline CDR1 LNHDA, CDR2 SQIVND (reference sequence). The J segment lost 0 bases and the V segment lost 5 bases, leaving 6 bases of the junction unmatched. The CDR3 contains 16 residues. The clonotype originates from a human patient who received a liver transplant. Some T cells could come from the graft donor. The V and J genes are TRBV19 and TRBJ1-4, with 7 bases matching TRBD1. The source was CD8+ T cells from blood, collected approximately 26 months after liver transplant. CDR3 DNA sequence: TGTGCCAGTAGTCCTAGGACAGGACCAACTAATGAAAAACTGTTTTTT. Translated, it gives CASSPRTGPTNEKLFF.